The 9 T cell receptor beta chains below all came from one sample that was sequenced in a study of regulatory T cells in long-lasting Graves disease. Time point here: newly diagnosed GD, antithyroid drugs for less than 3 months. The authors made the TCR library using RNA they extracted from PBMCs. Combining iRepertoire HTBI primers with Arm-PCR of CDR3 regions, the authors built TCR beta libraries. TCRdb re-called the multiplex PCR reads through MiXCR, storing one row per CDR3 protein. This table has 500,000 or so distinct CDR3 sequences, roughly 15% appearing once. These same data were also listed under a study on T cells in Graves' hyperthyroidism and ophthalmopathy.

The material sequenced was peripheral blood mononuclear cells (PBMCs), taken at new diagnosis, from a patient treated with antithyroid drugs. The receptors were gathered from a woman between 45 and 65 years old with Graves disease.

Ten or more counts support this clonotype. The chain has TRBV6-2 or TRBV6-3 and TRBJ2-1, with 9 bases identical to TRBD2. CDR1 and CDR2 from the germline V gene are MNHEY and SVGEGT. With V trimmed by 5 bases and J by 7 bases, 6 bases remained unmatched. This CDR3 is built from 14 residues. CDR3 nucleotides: TGTGCCAGCAGTCGTAGCGGGAGTGTAAATGAGCAGTTCTTC. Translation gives CASSRSGSVNEQFF.

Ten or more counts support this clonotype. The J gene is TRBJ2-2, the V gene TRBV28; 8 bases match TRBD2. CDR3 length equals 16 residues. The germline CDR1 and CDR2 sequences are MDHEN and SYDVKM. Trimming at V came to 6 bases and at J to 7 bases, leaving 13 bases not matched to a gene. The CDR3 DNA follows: TGTGCCAGCAGAGCCTCCTCGGGGCGGGAGGTCGGGGAGCTGTTTTTT. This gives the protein CASRASSGREVGELFF.

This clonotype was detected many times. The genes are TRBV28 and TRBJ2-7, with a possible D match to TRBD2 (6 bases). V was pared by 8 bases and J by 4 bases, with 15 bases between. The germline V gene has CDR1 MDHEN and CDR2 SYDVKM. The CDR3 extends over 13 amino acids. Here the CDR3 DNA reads TGTGCCAGCCATAAAAGTGGGGGGTACGAGCAGTACTTC. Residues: CASHKSGGYEQYF.

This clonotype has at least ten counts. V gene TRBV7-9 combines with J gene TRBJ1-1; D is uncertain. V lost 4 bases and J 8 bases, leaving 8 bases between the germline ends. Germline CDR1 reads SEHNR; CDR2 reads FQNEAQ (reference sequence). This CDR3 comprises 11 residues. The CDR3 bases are TGTGCCAGCAGCTCCGGGGTCGAAGCTTTCTTT. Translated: CASSSGVEAFF.

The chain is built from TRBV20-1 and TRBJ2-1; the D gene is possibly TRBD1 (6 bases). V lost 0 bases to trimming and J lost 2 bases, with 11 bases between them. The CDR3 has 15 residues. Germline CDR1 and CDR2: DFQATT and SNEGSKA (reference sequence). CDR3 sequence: CSARDGQGTYNEQFF. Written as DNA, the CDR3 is TGCAGTGCTAGAGATGGGCAGGGGACCTACAATGAGCAGTTCTTC.

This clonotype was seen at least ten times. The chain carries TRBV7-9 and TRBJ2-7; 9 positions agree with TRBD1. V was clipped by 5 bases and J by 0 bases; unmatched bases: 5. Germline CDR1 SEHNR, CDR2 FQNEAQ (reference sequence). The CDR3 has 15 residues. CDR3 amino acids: CASSTPGQGSYEQYF. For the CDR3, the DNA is TGTGCCAGCAGCACTCCGGGACAGGGCTCCTACGAGCAGTACTTC.

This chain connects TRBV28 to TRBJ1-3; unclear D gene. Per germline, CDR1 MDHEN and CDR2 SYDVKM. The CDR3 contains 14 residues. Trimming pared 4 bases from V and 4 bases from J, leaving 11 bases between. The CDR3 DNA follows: TGTGCCAGCAGTTCCATGAGGGCGGGAAACACCATATATTTT. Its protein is CASSSMRAGNTIYF.

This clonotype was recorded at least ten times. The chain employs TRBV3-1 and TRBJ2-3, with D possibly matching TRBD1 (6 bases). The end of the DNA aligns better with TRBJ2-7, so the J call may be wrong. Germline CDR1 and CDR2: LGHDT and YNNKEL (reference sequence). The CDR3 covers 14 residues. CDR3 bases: TGTGCCAGCAGCCACGGGACATTCGGGGACGAGCAGTACTTC. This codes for CASSHGTFGDEQYF.

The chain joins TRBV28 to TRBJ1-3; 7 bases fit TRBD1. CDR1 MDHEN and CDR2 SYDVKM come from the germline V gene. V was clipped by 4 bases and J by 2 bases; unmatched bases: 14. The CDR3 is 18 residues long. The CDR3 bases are TGTGCCAGCAGTTCAGCTACGGAGGGACAGCTAACTGGAAACACCATATATTTT. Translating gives CASSSATEGQLTGNTIYF.